A selection of T cell receptor beta chains follows, all from one sample in a study of beta chain features in type 1 diabetes. Clones were read by immunoSEQ multiplex PCR, and TCRdb kept only the in-frame ones, dropping some. This sample has about 250,000 clones, with roughly an eighth found just once. Sequences were obtained from naive CD4+ T cells from blood. The receptor set was obtained from a woman aged 40 to 50 in good health. Both conserved end residues are trimmed from each CDR3. Size is stated for part of the rows, as once, few or many counts, or as a class when the clone is expanded.

J gene | V gene | clone size | CDR3 protein
TRBJ1-2 | TRBV10-3 | few | AISSLTGQNYGYT
TRBJ2-7 | TRBV11-2 | . | ASSLLLAHEQY
TRBJ2-3 | TRBV5-1 | few | ASRLDSTDTQY
TRBJ2-6 | TRBV5-1 | . | ASSWSGEGANVLT
TRBJ2-3 | TRBV4-2 | . | ASTARGSSTDTQY
TRBJ2-7 | TRBV11-1 | . | ASSSGLAGGFEQY
TRBJ2-5 | TRBV7-9 | few | ASSLAGTKETQY
TRBJ2-2 | TRBV6-1 | . | ASSSGTSGTGELF
TRBJ1-1 | TRBV29-1 | . | SVVRQFRGTEAF
TRBJ2-2 | TRBV7-9 | few | ASSPDRETGELF
TRBJ1-4 | TRBV7-9 | few | ASSFSRDRVANEKLF
TRBJ2-3 | TRBV4-3 | . | ASSLGAGLADTQY
TRBJ1-1 | TRBV18 | . | ASSPVQSTEAF
TRBJ2-7 | TRBV10-3 | . | AISESGSYEQY
TRBJ2-1 | TRBV5-4 | few | ASSSLTSGEQF
TRBJ2-5 | TRBV2 | . | ASSVVQTGAQKTQY
TRBJ2-1 | TRBV14 | few | ASRGGPYNEQF
TRBJ2-5 | TRBV2 | . | ASSEEVTRGETQY
TRBJ2-3 | TRBV11-2 | . | ASSQGRVVTDTQY
TRBJ2-7 | TRBV6-1 | . | ASSRDSAYEQY
TRBJ1-5 | TRBV5-1 | few | ASSLGNRTGGNQPQH
TRBJ1-6 | TRBV6-5 | few | ASRRQGNSPLH
TRBJ1-5 | TRBV12-5 | . | ASGLVLGTGGNQPQH
TRBJ2-7 | TRBV25-1 | . | ASSGGLYEQY
TRBJ1-5 | TRBV19 | . | ATKDRGLQPQH
TRBJ1-1 | TRBV18 | . | ASSLGQLNTEAF
TRBJ2-5 | TRBV29-1 | few | SVAAGSTVGETQY
TRBJ1-2 | TRBV29-1 | many | SVGPGDGGYT